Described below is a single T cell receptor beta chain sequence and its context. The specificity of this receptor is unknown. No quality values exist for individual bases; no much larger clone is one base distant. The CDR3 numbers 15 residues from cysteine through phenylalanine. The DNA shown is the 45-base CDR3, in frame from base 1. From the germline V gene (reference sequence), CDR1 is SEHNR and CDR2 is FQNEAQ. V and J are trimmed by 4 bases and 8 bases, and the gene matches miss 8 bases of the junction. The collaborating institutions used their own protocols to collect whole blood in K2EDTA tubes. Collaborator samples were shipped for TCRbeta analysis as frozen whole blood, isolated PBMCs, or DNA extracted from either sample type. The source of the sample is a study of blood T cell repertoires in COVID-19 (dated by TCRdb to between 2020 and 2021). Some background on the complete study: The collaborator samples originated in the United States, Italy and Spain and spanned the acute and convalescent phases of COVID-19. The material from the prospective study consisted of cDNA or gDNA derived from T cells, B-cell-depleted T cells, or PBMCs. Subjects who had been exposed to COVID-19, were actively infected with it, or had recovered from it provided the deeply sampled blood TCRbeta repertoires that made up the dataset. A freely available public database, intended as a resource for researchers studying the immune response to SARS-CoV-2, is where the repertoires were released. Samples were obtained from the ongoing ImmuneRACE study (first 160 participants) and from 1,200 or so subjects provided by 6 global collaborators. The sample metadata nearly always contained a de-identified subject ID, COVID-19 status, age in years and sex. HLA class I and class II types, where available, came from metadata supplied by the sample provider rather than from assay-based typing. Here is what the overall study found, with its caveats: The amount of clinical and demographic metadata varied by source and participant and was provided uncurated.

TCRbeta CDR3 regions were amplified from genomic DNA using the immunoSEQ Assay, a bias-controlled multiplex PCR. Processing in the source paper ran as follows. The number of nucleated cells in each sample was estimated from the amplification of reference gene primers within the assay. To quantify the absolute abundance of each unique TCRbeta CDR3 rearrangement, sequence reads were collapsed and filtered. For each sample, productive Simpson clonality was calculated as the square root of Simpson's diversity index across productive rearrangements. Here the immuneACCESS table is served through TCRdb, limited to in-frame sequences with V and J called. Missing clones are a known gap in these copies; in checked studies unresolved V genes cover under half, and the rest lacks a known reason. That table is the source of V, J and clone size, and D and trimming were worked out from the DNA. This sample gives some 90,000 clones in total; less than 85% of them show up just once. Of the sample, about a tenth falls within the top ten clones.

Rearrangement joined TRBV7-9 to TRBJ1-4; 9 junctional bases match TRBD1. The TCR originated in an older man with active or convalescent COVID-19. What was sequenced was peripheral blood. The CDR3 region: CASSSTGTGLEKLFF. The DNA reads TGTGCCAGCAGCTCAACCGGGACAGGGCTAGAAAAACTGTTTTTT.